Each of the 8 T cell receptor beta chains below was sequenced from the same sample in a study of blood T cell repertoires in COVID-19. The protocol was immunoSEQ multiplex PCR, while the TCRdb copy is restricted to in-frame clones and leaves out a portion. The table includes roughly 80,000 clones, 84% detected once. Sequencing was done on a sample of peripheral blood. These receptors all stem from a man in his fifties or sixties with acute or convalescent COVID-19.

In nucleotides, the CDR3 is TGTGCCAGCAGCACCACAGGGGGCCACTGGTACGAGCAGTACTTC. It translates to CASSTTGGHWYEQYF. The chain joins TRBV13 to TRBJ2-7; 9 positions agree with TRBD1. Germline CDR1 and CDR2: PRHDT and FYEKMQ (reference sequence). V shed 5 bases and J 4 bases; nucleotides not matched to a gene: 9. The CDR3 contains 15 residues.

This chain connects TRBV9 to TRBJ2-7; D may be TRBD2 (5 bases). V was clipped by 6 bases and J by 0 bases, with 16 bases between them. The CDR3 extends over 15 amino acids. The germline V gene has CDR1 SGDLS and CDR2 YYNGEE. The CDR3 sequence: CASTPSGYPSYEQYF. The CDR3 nucleotides read TGTGCCAGCACCCCGTCGGGGTACCCCTCCTACGAGCAGTACTTC.

The V call is TRBV5-1, the J call TRBJ1-2, with TRBD1 matching 8 bases. The CDR3 length is 15 residues. V lost 0 bases and J lost 8; bases outside the gene matches: 9. Germline V CDR1 and CDR2: SGHRS, YFSETQ. Written as DNA, the CDR3 is TGCGCCAGCAGCTTGGCCCCGGACAGGGAGCGGGGCTACACCTTC. Translated, it gives CASSLAPDRERGYTF.

A few counts support this clone. V usage is TRBV6-5 and J usage is TRBJ1-1; 10 bases line up with TRBD1. Germline V lookup: CDR1 MNHEY, CDR2 SVGAGI. V lost 6 bases to trimming and J lost 4 bases; unmatched junction nucleotides: 5. The CDR3 extends over 14 amino acids. Here the CDR3 reads CASRPWTGGTEAFF. Written as DNA, the CDR3 is TGTGCCAGCAGACCCTGGACAGGGGGCACTGAAGCTTTCTTT.

The table lists this clone with a count of one. The rearrangement uses TRBV4-3 and TRBJ1-4; D may be TRBD1 (5 bases). V was cut by 1 base and J by 0 bases, with 9 bases left in between. This CDR3 contains 16 residues. Germline V gives CDR1 LGHNA, CDR2 YSLEER. The CDR3 nucleotides are TGCGCCAGCAGCCAAGGGACACCTGCAACTAATGAAAAACTGTTTTTT. Its protein product is CASSQGTPATNEKLFF.

The J gene is TRBJ2-7, the V gene TRBV24-1; D is undetermined. The CDR3 consists of 15 residues. The germline gives CDR1 KGHDR, CDR2 SFDVKD. Trimming removed 3 bases at V and 0 bases at J, with 11 bases between. The CDR3 DNA sequence: TGTGCCACCAGTGATGGCCCCCGGAGCTCCTACGAGCAGTACTTC. Amino acids: CATSDGPRSSYEQYF.

The chain joins TRBV5-1 to TRBJ2-3; 10 bases align to TRBD2. This CDR3 spans 18 amino acids. Germline CDR1 SGHRS, CDR2 YFSETQ. The V gene end was trimmed by 0 bases and the J gene end by 7 bases; junction bases not matched to a gene: 14. CDR3 bases: TGCGCCAGCAGCTTGGAATCCCCCCAGGTAGCGGGGGGACATACGCAGTATTTT. Translation: CASSLESPQVAGGHTQYF.

This rearrangement joins TRBV20-1 to TRBJ1-2, with no clear D. This CDR3 is 11 amino acids long. Germline values: CDR1 DFQATT, CDR2 SNEGSKA (reference sequence). The V end was cut by 7 bases, the J end by 8 bases, with 14 bases between. The CDR3: CSVKESRGYTF. The DNA of the CDR3 is TGCAGTGTTAAGGAGAGTAGGGGCTACACCTTC.